The 7 T cell receptor beta chains below were found in one sample sequenced in a study of shared clonotypes between healthy human individuals. Measured with immunoSEQ multiplex PCR; TCRdb has only the in-frame clones, and not every one. The data hold some 1,900,000 clones, with about 95% observed a single time. Terminally differentiated effector memory CD45RA+ cells were excluded by CCR7 positive selection of CD45RO-negative cells. Sequences were obtained from naive CD8+ T cells sorted from blood. The receptors shown here come from a young man in good health.

V is TRBV7-9 and J is TRBJ2-7, with D unresolved. CDR3 length: 14 amino acids. Per the germline V gene, CDR1 is SEHNR and CDR2 is FQNEAQ (reference sequence). The V and J ends lost 4 bases and 4 bases respectively, with 14 bases between them. Written as DNA, the CDR3 is TGTGCCAGCAGCTCGTGGGAAGTCCAATACGAGCAGTACTTC. Translation gives CASSSWEVQYEQYF. The full variable domain, its missing parts supplied by reference TRBV7-9 and TRBJ2-7, is DTGVSQNPRHKITKRGQNVTFRCDPISEHNRLYWYRQTLGQGPEFLTYFQNEAQLEKSRLLSDRFSAERPKGSFSTLEIQRTEQGDSAMYLCASSSWEVQYEQYFGPGTRLTVT.

This chain uses TRBV2 with TRBJ1-2; D possibly corresponds to TRBD1 (5 bases). The CDR3 covers 15 residues. V was cut by 6 bases and J by 8 bases, with 22 bases left in between. CDR1 is SNHLY and CDR2 is FYNNEI in the germline V gene. CDR3 sequence reads: CASSPKILTGGGYTF. The CDR3 DNA follows: TGTGCCAGCAGCCCAAAGATTTTGACCGGGGGGGGCTACACCTTC.

The V call is TRBV4-1, the J call TRBJ1-6; a possible D gene is TRBD1 (5 bases). The germline gives CDR1 MGHRA, CDR2 YSYEKL. V gave up 0 bases and J gave up 6 bases, with 15 bases separating them. This CDR3 has 17 residues. The CDR3 DNA sequence: TGCGCCAGCAGCCAAGATCAAGGTGGGGCAGGTAATTCACCCCTCCACTTT. Translated: CASSQDQGGAGNSPLHF.

As regards this clone: The sample holds other DNA sequences that translate to the same CDR3. The chain carries TRBV4-1 and TRBJ2-1; 9 nucleotides line up with TRBD2. This CDR3 contains 15 residues. Germline V gene lookup returns CDR1 MGHRA and CDR2 YSYEKL. Trimming took 0 bases from V and 6 from J; bases not matched to a gene: 3. The DNA of the CDR3 is TGCGCCAGCAGCCAAGAGCGGGGGGGCCTCAATGAGCAGTTCTTC. Encoded protein: CASSQERGGLNEQFF.

This clone appeared once. This chain links TRBV6-4 with TRBJ1-4, with D possibly TRBD1 on 5 matching bases. The V and J ends lost 7 bases and 8 bases respectively, with 14 bases between them. This CDR3 contains 13 residues. Germline CDR1 is MRHNA and CDR2 is SNTAGT. Written as DNA, the CDR3 is TGTGCCAGCACAGGGACGGCCCTCGAAAAACTGTTTTTT. As protein: CASTGTALEKLFF.

The genes are TRBV7-9 and TRBJ2-3; TRBD1 matches at 10 bases. The CDR3 sequence is 15 residues long. The ends lost 5 bases at V and 1 base at J; junction bases unmatched: 3. Germline-derived CDR1 and CDR2 are SEHNR and FQNEAQ (reference sequence). CDR3 in amino acids: CASSQTGGGTDTQYF. Written as DNA, the CDR3 is TGTGCCAGCAGCCAGACAGGGGGCGGCACAGATACGCAGTATTTT.

V and J are TRBV2 and TRBJ2-1; 12 bases agree with TRBD2. CDR3 length: 14 residues. Germline lookup yields CDR1 SNHLY and CDR2 FYNNEI. With 4 bases clipped from V and 8 bases from J, the junction kept 3 bases outside the gene matches. DNA for the CDR3: TGTGCCAGCAGTGTACTAGCGGGGGGCGATGAGCAGTTCTTC. Protein product: CASSVLAGGDEQFF.